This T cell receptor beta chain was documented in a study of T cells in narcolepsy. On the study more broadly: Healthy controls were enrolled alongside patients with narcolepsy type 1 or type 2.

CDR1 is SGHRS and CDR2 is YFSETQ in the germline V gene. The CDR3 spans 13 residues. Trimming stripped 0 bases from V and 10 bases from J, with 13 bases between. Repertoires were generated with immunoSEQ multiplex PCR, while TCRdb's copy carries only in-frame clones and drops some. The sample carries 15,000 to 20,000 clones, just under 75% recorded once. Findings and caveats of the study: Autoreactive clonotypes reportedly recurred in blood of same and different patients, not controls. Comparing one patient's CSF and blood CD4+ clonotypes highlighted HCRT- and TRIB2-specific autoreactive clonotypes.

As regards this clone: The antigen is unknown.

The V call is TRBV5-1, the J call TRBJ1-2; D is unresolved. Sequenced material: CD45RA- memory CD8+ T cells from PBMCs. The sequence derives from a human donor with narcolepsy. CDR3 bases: TGCGCCAGCAGCTTGGCGGCAGGATTTGACTACACCTTC. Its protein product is CASSLAAGFDYTF.